This is a list of T cell receptor beta chains from one sample in a study of shared clonotypes between healthy human individuals. Measured with immunoSEQ multiplex PCR; TCRdb has only the in-frame clones, and not every one. There are approximately 1.1 million clones in the sample; about four fifths occur only once, and approximately 0.56% lies in the top ten. Sequenced material: memory CD4+ T cells from PBMCs. Source of these receptors: a man between 18 and 29 years old in good health. Some clones in this sample may be carry-over from other donors' samples. CDR3s include the opening cysteine and the closing phenylalanine or tryptophan. Each record gives: J gene, CDR3 length, V gene, D gene, clone size, CDR3 protein, CDR3 DNA. The D gene is left open where the match is weak. A clone size is listed for some rows: how often the clone was seen (once, few, many), or a class if it is expanded.

j_gene: TRBJ2-1
len: 15
v_gene: TRBV5-1
d_gene: .
abundance: .
CDR3aa: CASSSPGFSYNEQFF
CDR3nt: TGCGCCAGCAGCTCTCCAGGTTTCTCCTACAATGAGCAGTTCTTC

j_gene: TRBJ2-2
len: 16
v_gene: TRBV5-1
d_gene: .
abundance: .
CDR3aa: CASSLAPSIATGELFF
CDR3nt: TGCGCCAGCAGCTTGGCCCCCTCGATCGCCACCGGGGAGCTGTTTTTT

j_gene: TRBJ2-7
len: 11
v_gene: TRBV20-1
d_gene: .
abundance: .
CDR3aa: CSATPDYEQYF
CDR3nt: TGCAGTGCTACCCCCGATTACGAGCAGTACTTC

j_gene: TRBJ2-7
len: 13
v_gene: TRBV7-8
d_gene: TRBD2
abundance: once
CDR3aa: CASSPGTSREQYF
CDR3nt: TGTGCCAGCAGCCCAGGGACTAGCCGAGAGCAGTACTTC

j_gene: TRBJ2-3
len: 19
v_gene: TRBV30
d_gene: TRBD2
abundance: few
CDR3aa: CAWRALGTSGRAFPDTQYF
CDR3nt: TGTGCCTGGAGGGCACTGGGGACTAGCGGGAGGGCCTTCCCGGATACGCAGTATTTT

j_gene: TRBJ2-1
len: 15
v_gene: TRBV27
d_gene: .
abundance: .
CDR3aa: CASSGNGWAHNEQFF
CDR3nt: TGTGCCAGCAGCGGTAACGGGTGGGCACACAATGAGCAGTTCTTC

j_gene: TRBJ1-2
len: 13
v_gene: TRBV28
d_gene: .
abundance: .
CDR3aa: CASRNKYNYGYTF
CDR3nt: TGTGCCAGCAGAAATAAGTATAACTATGGCTACACCTTC

j_gene: TRBJ1-2
len: 14
v_gene: TRBV7-2
d_gene: TRBD1
abundance: .
CDR3aa: CASKRQGADYGYTF
CDR3nt: TGTGCCAGCAAGAGACAGGGGGCGGACTATGGCTACACCTTC

j_gene: TRBJ2-7
len: 15
v_gene: TRBV27
d_gene: TRBD2
abundance: many
CDR3aa: CASSSGGTSGAEQYF
CDR3nt: TGTGCCAGCAGTTCGGGAGGGACTAGCGGGGCCGAGCAGTACTTC

j_gene: TRBJ2-5
len: 14
v_gene: TRBV5-6
d_gene: .
abundance: .
CDR3aa: CASSLWTKVETQYF
CDR3nt: TGTGCCAGCAGCTTGTGGACTAAGGTAGAGACCCAGTACTTC

j_gene: TRBJ2-7
len: 15
v_gene: TRBV11-2
d_gene: .
abundance: .
CDR3aa: CASSLDPSREGKQYF
CDR3nt: TGTGCCAGCAGCTTAGACCCTTCTCGGGAAGGAAAGCAGTACTTC

j_gene: TRBJ2-1
len: 13
v_gene: TRBV18
d_gene: .
abundance: .
CDR3aa: CASSPDRNNEQFF
CDR3nt: TGTGCCAGCTCACCAGACAGAAACAATGAGCAGTTCTTC

j_gene: TRBJ1-4
len: 14
v_gene: TRBV6-6
d_gene: .
abundance: once
CDR3aa: CASSYGGADEKLFF
CDR3nt: TGTGCCAGCAGTTACGGGGGCGCGGATGAAAAACTGTTTTTT

j_gene: TRBJ1-2
len: 16
v_gene: TRBV2
d_gene: .
abundance: .
CDR3aa: CASSRWGGATNYGYTF
CDR3nt: TGTGCCAGCAGCCGATGGGGGGGGGCCACTAACTATGGCTACACCTTC

j_gene: TRBJ2-1
len: 16
v_gene: TRBV27
d_gene: .
abundance: once
CDR3aa: CASSWGGSGGYNEQFF
CDR3nt: TGTGCCAGCAGTTGGGGGGGATCAGGGGGTTACAATGAGCAGTTCTTC

j_gene: TRBJ2-2
len: 14
v_gene: TRBV9
d_gene: TRBD1
abundance: .
CDR3aa: CASTDRVNTGELFF
CDR3nt: TGTGCCAGTACGGACAGGGTAAACACCGGGGAGCTGTTTTTT

j_gene: TRBJ2-1
len: 16
v_gene: TRBV9
d_gene: TRBD2
abundance: .
CDR3aa: CASSVAGTRVYNEQFF
CDR3nt: TGTGCCAGCAGCGTAGCCGGGACTAGAGTTTACAATGAGCAGTTCTTC

j_gene: TRBJ2-1
len: 16
v_gene: TRBV5-1
d_gene: .
abundance: .
CDR3aa: CASSPVEARAGNEQFF
CDR3nt: TGCGCCAGCAGCCCTGTTGAGGCCCGGGCCGGGAATGAGCAGTTCTTC

j_gene: TRBJ1-3
len: 15
v_gene: TRBV10-3
d_gene: TRBD1
abundance: .
CDR3aa: CAISEGQGAGNTIYF
CDR3nt: TGTGCCATCAGTGAAGGACAGGGCGCTGGAAACACCATATATTTT

j_gene: TRBJ2-7
len: 13
v_gene: TRBV15
d_gene: .
abundance: .
CDR3aa: CATSRAPGVKRHF
CDR3nt: TGTGCCACCAGCAGAGCTCCCGGGGTGAAAAGGCACTTC

j_gene: TRBJ2-7
len: 15
v_gene: TRBV5-4
d_gene: TRBD2
abundance: .
CDR3aa: CASSSGGGFLVEQYF
CDR3nt: TGTGCCAGCAGCTCCGGGGGGGGTTTTCTCGTAGAGCAGTACTTC

j_gene: TRBJ2-7
len: 16
v_gene: TRBV27
d_gene: TRBD2
abundance: few
CDR3aa: CASSLSGTSPFYEQYF
CDR3nt: TGTGCCAGCAGTTTATCGGGGACTAGCCCTTTCTACGAGCAGTACTTC

j_gene: TRBJ2-7
len: 16
v_gene: TRBV5-4
d_gene: .
abundance: .
CDR3aa: CASSLAPARAAHEQYF
CDR3nt: TGTGCCAGCAGCTTGGCCCCCGCCAGGGCCGCCCACGAGCAGTACTTC

j_gene: TRBJ2-1
len: 14
v_gene: TRBV5-4
d_gene: TRBD1
abundance: many
CDR3aa: CASSFGQGGDEQFF
CDR3nt: TGTGCCAGCAGCTTCGGACAGGGTGGTGATGAGCAGTTCTTC

j_gene: TRBJ2-1
len: 15
v_gene: TRBV28
d_gene: .
abundance: .
CDR3aa: CASASPSIGHNEQFF
CDR3nt: TGTGCCAGCGCCTCCCCTTCAATAGGCCACAATGAGCAGTTCTTC

j_gene: TRBJ1-3
len: 15
v_gene: TRBV6-5
d_gene: .
abundance: .
CDR3aa: CASRPNWSLGNTIYF
CDR3nt: TGTGCCAGCAGGCCCAACTGGTCTTTAGGAAACACCATATATTTT

j_gene: TRBJ2-2
len: 15
v_gene: TRBV18
d_gene: TRBD2
abundance: .
CDR3aa: CASSNNLAGAGELFF
CDR3nt: TGTGCCAGCTCAAACAATCTAGCGGGAGCCGGGGAGCTGTTTTTT

j_gene: TRBJ2-7
len: 16
v_gene: TRBV5-1
d_gene: TRBD1
abundance: few
CDR3aa: CASSLTQGAPPYEQYF
CDR3nt: TGCGCCAGCAGCTTGACCCAGGGGGCGCCCCCCTACGAGCAGTACTTC

j_gene: TRBJ2-7
len: 13
v_gene: TRBV11-3
d_gene: .
abundance: .
CDR3aa: CASSLLGFDEQYF
CDR3nt: TGTGCCAGCAGCTTGTTAGGGTTTGACGAGCAGTACTTC